This is a list of T cell receptor beta chains from one sample in a study of T cells in Graves' hyperthyroidism and ophthalmopathy. In TCRdb, the multiplex PCR reads were re-called with MiXCR into one record per CDR3 protein. Counted here are around 300,000 distinct CDR3 sequences, more than 10% occurring once; the ten biggest clones make up 7.5% to 8%. Specimen: blood. Receptor source: a woman in her 30s with Graves' hyperthyroidism that later progressed to Graves' ophthalmopathy. CDR3s include the opening cysteine and the closing phenylalanine or tryptophan. The D gene is left open where the match is weak. Size is omitted from some rows. Given values are once, few, many or a class for expanded clones.

. TRBJ2-5 . TRBV6-2/TRBV6-3 CASTISGVIETQYF TGTGCCAGCACCATATCGGGCGTGATCGAGACCCAGTACTTC
. TRBJ2-7 . TRBV19 CASTAYEQYF TGTGCCAGTACAGCTTACGAGCAGTACTTC
. TRBJ2-1 many TRBV30 CAWRARGYNEQFF TGTGCCTGGAGGGCCCGGGGGTACAATGAGCAGTTCTTC
. TRBJ2-7 many TRBV6-1 CASRGGFYEQYF TGTGCCAGCAGGGGCGGTTTCTACGAGCAGTACTTC
TRBD1 TRBJ2-7 many TRBV11-2 CASSLDGTASYEQYF TGTGCCAGCAGCTTAGACGGGACAGCCTCCTACGAGCAGTACTTC
TRBD1 TRBJ2-1 many TRBV10-3 CAISRRQGSFNEQFF TGTGCCATCAGTCGGCGACAGGGCAGTTTCAATGAGCAGTTCTTC
. TRBJ1-1 . TRBV10-3 CAITQGGTEAFF TGTGCCATCACCCAAGGTGGCACTGAAGCTTTCTTT
TRBD2 TRBJ2-3 . TRBV2 CASSGTSGRRDTQYF TGTGCCAGCAGTGGGACTAGCGGGAGGAGAGATACGCAGTATTTT
TRBD2 TRBJ2-1 . TRBV27 CASSLKTSAISYEQFF TGTGCCAGCAGTTTGAAGACTAGCGCGATTTCCTACGAGCAGTTCTTC
. TRBJ1-1 . TRBV11-2 CASSLAPGSNTEAFF TGTGCCAGCAGCTTAGCCCCGGGCTCGAACACTGAAGCTTTCTTT
. TRBJ1-2 many TRBV20-1 CSARTTGIYGYTF TGCAGTGCTAGAACCACAGGGATTTATGGCTACACCTTC
. TRBJ2-3 . TRBV7-2 CASSFRRADTQYF TGTGCCAGCAGCTTTAGGCGGGCAGATACGCAGTATTTT
TRBD1 TRBJ2-1 . TRBV5-6 CASSPGTGEQFF TGTGCCAGCAGCCCCGGGACAGGGGAGCAGTTCTTC
. TRBJ1-5 many TRBV20-1 CSARAAGINQPQHF TGCAGTGCCCGAGCGGCAGGGATCAATCAGCCCCAGCATTTT
. TRBJ2-3 many TRBV6-5 CASSYSGGMGQYF TGTGCCAGCAGTTACTCAGGCGGGATGGGGCAGTATTTT
. TRBJ2-3 few TRBV29-1 CSVELGTSTDTQYF TGCAGCGTTGAGCTCGGGACTAGCACAGATACGCAGTATTTT
TRBD1 TRBJ1-2 many TRBV6-1 CASRPDRGRVYGYTF TGTGCCAGCAGACCGGACAGGGGGCGGGTCTATGGCTACACCTTC
. TRBJ2-7 many TRBV20-1 CSAELPAALYEQYF TGCAGTGCTGAGCTTCCGGCGGCGCTCTACGAGCAGTACTTC
. TRBJ1-2 many TRBV30 CAWSVHGGYGYTF TGTGCCTGGAGTGTACACGGAGGCTATGGCTACACCTTC
TRBD2 TRBJ2-2 . TRBV6-1 CASSRPGAGGDTGELLF TGTGCCAGCAGTCGCCCCGGAGCGGGAGGAGACACCGGGGAGCTGCTTTTT
TRBD2 TRBJ2-3 many TRBV7-3 CASSDGTSGTDTQYF TGTGCCAGCAGCGACGGGACTAGCGGCACAGATACGCAGTATTTT
TRBD1 TRBJ1-2 . TRBV12-3/TRBV12-4 CASSFRTGEAYGYTF TGTGCCAGCAGCTTCCGCACAGGGGAGGCTTATGGCTACACCTTC
TRBD2 TRBJ2-3 many TRBV20-1 CSARDRRLAGVTDTQYF TGCAGTGCTAGAGATCGGAGACTAGCGGGAGTAACAGATACGCAGTATTTT
. TRBJ2-7 many TRBV7-2 CASSSPGIGQPSYEQYF TGTGCCAGCAGCTCCCCGGGGATCGGACAGCCCTCCTACGAGCAGTACTTC
TRBD2 TRBJ2-1 few TRBV2 CASRGPSGTSYNEQFF TGTGCCAGCAGGGGGCCTAGCGGTACCTCCTACAATGAGCAGTTCTTC
TRBD2 TRBJ2-1 many TRBV20-1 CSASSWEGTYNEQFF TGCAGTGCTTCGTCGTGGGAGGGCACCTACAATGAGCAGTTCTTC
. TRBJ2-4 few TRBV20-1 CSASPAGGNIQYF TGCAGTGCTAGTCCAGCAGGTGGAAACATTCAGTACTTC
TRBD1 TRBJ2-7 medium-sized TRBV3-1 CASSPRDRIYEQYF TGTGCCAGCAGCCCACGGGACAGGATATACGAGCAGTACTTC
. TRBJ2-5 few TRBV14 CASSRRGQDQYF TGTGCCAGCAGCCGGAGGGGCCAAGACCAGTACTTC
. TRBJ1-1 few TRBV20-1 CSARSRGGEAFF TGCAGTGCTAGATCCCGGGGAGGGGAAGCTTTCTTT
TRBD2 TRBJ2-7 few TRBV5-1 CASSLALGGSVEQYF TGCGCCAGCAGCTTGGCCCTGGGAGGGTCGGTCGAGCAGTACTTC
TRBD2 TRBJ2-1 many TRBV6-2/TRBV6-3 CASSAGTSSYNEQFF TGTGCCAGCAGTGCCGGGACTAGCTCCTACAATGAGCAGTTCTTC
. TRBJ2-1 many TRBV3-1 CASSQDQGDEQFF TGTGCCAGCAGCCAAGACCAGGGTGATGAGCAGTTCTTC
. TRBJ1-1 . TRBV28 CATLGAMVMSYTEAFF TGTGCCACCCTCGGGGCGATGGTCATGTCTTACACTGAAGCTTTCTTT
. TRBJ2-4 many TRBV28 CASSLFEGVRAKNIQYF TGTGCCAGCAGTTTATTTGAGGGGGTTAGGGCCAAAAACATTCAGTACTTC
. TRBJ1-5 few TRBV19 CASSGTEGLPQHF TGTGCCAGTAGCGGGACCGAGGGTCTGCCCCAGCATTTT
. TRBJ2-5 many TRBV20-1 CSARDSGETQYF TGCAGTGCTAGGGACAGTGGAGAGACCCAGTACTTC
. TRBJ1-2 many TRBV11-2 CASSRAVSYTF TGTGCCAGCAGCCGGGCTGTGAGCTACACCTTC
. TRBJ2-7 few TRBV7-2 CASSGYPPSYEQYF TGTGCCAGCAGCGGCTACCCTCCCTCCTACGAGCAGTACTTC
. TRBJ2-1 many TRBV27 CASSSGLRALNEQFF TGTGCCAGCAGTTCGGGACTTAGGGCTCTCAATGAGCAGTTCTTC
. TRBJ2-3 few TRBV27 CASSLSISGGSSTDTQYF TGTGCCAGCAGTTTATCGATCTCCGGGGGCTCTAGCACAGATACGCAGTATTTT
. TRBJ1-1 many TRBV19 CASREVGAAEAFF TGTGCCAGTAGAGAGGTAGGGGCGGCTGAAGCTTTCTTT
. TRBJ1-5 many TRBV24-1 CATSGGGWQPQHF TGTGCCACCTCCGGGGGGGGTTGGCAGCCCCAGCATTTT
. TRBJ1-6 many TRBV2 CASSDPAGHYNSPLHF TGTGCCAGCAGTGACCCCGCCGGGCACTATAATTCACCCCTCCACTTT
. TRBJ1-5 many TRBV28 CASSPSRRIQPQHF TGTGCCAGCAGTCCCTCCCGGAGGATCCAGCCCCAGCATTTT
. TRBJ2-3 . TRBV14 CASSQDLLDTQYF TGTGCCAGCAGCCAAGATCTGCTAGATACGCAGTATTTT
. TRBJ2-7 many TRBV15 CATSRVGEREVHEQYF TGTGCCACCAGCAGAGTAGGCGAACGGGAAGTCCACGAGCAGTACTTC
. TRBJ2-1 few TRBV25-1 CASSEERLSSYNEQFF TGTGCCAGCAGTGAAGAGCGCCTCAGCTCCTACAATGAGCAGTTCTTC
TRBD2 TRBJ2-1 few TRBV10-3 CAILAGETADNEQFF TGTGCCATCTTAGCGGGAGAGACGGCAGACAATGAGCAGTTCTTC
. TRBJ1-2 many TRBV20-1 CSAYAPGGGYGYTF TGCAGTGCCTACGCACCGGGAGGGGGCTATGGCTACACCTTC
. TRBJ1-1 many TRBV10-3 CAIIRGPENTEAFF TGTGCCATCATCCGGGGTCCGGAGAACACTGAAGCTTTCTTT
. TRBJ1-5 many TRBV2 CASSDGPGSQNQPQHF TGTGCCAGCAGTGATGGCCCGGGGTCACAAAATCAGCCCCAGCATTTT
TRBD1 TRBJ1-2 . TRBV7-2 CASSQDRANYGHTF TGTGCCAGCAGCCAGGACAGGGCTAACTATGGCCACACCTTC
. TRBJ2-7 many TRBV11-2 CASSLVTSSGYEQYF TGTGCCAGCAGCTTAGTAACATCAAGTGGGTACGAGCAGTACTTC
. TRBJ2-4 many TRBV28 CASRPDGAKNIQYF TGTGCCAGCAGACCTGACGGAGCCAAAAACATTCAGTACTTC